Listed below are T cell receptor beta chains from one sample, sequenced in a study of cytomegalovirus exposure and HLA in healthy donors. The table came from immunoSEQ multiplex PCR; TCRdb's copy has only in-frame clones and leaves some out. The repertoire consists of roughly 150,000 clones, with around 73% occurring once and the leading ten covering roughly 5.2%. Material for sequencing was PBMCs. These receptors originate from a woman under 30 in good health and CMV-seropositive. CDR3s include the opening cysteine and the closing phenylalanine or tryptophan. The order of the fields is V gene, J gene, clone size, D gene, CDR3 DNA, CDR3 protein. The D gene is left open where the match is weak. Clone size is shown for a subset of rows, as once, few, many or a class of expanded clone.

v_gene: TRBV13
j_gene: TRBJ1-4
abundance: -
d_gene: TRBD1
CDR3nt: TGTGCCAGCAGCTCTTCGGGACAGGGGGCTTCACGGGAAAAACTGTTTTTT
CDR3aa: CASSSSGQGASREKLFF

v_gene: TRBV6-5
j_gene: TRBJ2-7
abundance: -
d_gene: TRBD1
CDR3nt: TGTGCCAGCAGAAGAGCGGACAGGGTCGAGCAGTACTTC
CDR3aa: CASRRADRVEQYF

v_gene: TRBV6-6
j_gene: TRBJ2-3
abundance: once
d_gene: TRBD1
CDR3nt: TGTGCCAGCAGTGGGACAGGGGGCGATAGGCATACGCAGTATTTT
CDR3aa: CASSGTGGDRHTQYF

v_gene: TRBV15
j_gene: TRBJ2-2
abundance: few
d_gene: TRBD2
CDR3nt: TGTGCCACCAGCAGAGTGGCGGGGGGATGGACCGGGGAGCTGTTTTTT
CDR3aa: CATSRVAGGWTGELFF

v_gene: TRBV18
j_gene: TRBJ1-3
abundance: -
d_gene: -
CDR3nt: TGTGCCAGCTCAGACTTTGGGAGTACAGGAAACACCATATATTTT
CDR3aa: CASSDFGSTGNTIYF

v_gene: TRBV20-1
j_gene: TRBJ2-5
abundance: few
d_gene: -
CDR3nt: TGCAGTACCTGGAGAGGGGAGACCCAGTACTTC
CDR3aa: CSTWRGETQYF

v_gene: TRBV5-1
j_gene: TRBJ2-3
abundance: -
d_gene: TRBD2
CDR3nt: TGCGCCAGCAGCCCAACTAGCGGCCCAGGGGATACGCAGTATTTT
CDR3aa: CASSPTSGPGDTQYF

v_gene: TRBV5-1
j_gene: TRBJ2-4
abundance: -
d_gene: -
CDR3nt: TGCGCCAGCAGCTCCCTTGGACTAAACATTCAGTACTTC
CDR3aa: CASSSLGLNIQYF

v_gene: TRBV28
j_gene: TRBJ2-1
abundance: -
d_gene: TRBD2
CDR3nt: TGTGCCAGCAGAGAGGGGACTACCCTATGGAATGAGCAGTTCTTC
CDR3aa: CASREGTTLWNEQFF

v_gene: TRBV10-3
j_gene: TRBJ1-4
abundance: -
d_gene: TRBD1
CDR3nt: TGTGCCATCAGTGACGGACAGGTAGGTGAAAAACTGTTTTTT
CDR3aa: CAISDGQVGEKLFF

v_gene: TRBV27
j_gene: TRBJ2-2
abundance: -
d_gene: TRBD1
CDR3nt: TGTGCCAGCAAACAACAGGGGGCGCGCACCGGGGAGCTGTTTTTT
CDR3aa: CASKQQGARTGELFF

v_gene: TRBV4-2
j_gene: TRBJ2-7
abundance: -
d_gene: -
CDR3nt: TGTGCCAGCAGCCAAGATGCGACAGGACCCTACGAGCAGTACTTC
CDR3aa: CASSQDATGPYEQYF

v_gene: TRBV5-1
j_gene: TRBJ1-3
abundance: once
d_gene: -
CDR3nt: TGCGCCAGCAGCTTACAGGGTTCGGGAAACACCATATATTTT
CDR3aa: CASSLQGSGNTIYF

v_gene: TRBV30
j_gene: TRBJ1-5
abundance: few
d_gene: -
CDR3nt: TGTGCCTGGAGTGCCGCAAGGGGTTATGTTAGCAATCAGCCCCAGCATTTT
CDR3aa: CAWSAARGYVSNQPQHF

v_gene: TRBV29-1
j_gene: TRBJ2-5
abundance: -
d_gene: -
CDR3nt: TGCAGCGTTGAAGCCGGGGAAGAGACCCAGTACTTC
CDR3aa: CSVEAGEETQYF

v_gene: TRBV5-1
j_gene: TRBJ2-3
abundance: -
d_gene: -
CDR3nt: TGCGCCAGCAGCCTCATGGGCCGCCGGACAGATACGCAGTATTTT
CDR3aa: CASSLMGRRTDTQYF

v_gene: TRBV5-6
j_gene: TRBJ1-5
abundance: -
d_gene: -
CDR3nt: TGTGCCAGCAGCCGTAGGTCCGAACAGATCAATCAGCCCCAGCATTTT
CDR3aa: CASSRRSEQINQPQHF

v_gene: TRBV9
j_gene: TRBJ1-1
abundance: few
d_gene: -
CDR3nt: TGTGCCAGCAGCGCTGGGGGTGGGACACCAAACACTGAAGCTTTCTTT
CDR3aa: CASSAGGGTPNTEAFF

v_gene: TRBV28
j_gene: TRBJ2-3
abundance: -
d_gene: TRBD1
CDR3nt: TGTGCCAGCAGTTTAGCTCGGGACAGGGTAGAAGATACGCAGTATTTT
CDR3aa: CASSLARDRVEDTQYF

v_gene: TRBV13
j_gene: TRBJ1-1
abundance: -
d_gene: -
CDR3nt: TGTGCCAGCAGCTTAATTGTTCGGGGGGGAACTGAAGCTTTCTTT
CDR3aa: CASSLIVRGGTEAFF

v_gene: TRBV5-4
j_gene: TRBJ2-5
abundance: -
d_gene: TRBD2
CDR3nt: TGTGCCAGCAGTCCCGGACGGGGGGTGGAGACCCAGTACTTC
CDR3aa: CASSPGRGVETQYF

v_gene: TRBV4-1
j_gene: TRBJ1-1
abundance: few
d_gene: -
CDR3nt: TGCGCCAGCAGCTCCGTGCAGGGTCTCACTGAAGCTTTCTTT
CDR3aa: CASSSVQGLTEAFF

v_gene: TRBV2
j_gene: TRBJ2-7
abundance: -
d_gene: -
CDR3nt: TGTGCCAGCAGAGACCGGGACAACTCCTACGAGCAGTACTTC
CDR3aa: CASRDRDNSYEQYF

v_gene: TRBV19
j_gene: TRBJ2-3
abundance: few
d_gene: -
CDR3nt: TGTGCCAGTGGCATTGCAGCAGATACGCAGTATTTT
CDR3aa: CASGIAADTQYF

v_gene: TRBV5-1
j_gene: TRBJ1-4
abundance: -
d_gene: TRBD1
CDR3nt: TGCGCCAGCAGGGTGAGACAGGGGTACGAAAAACTGTTTTTT
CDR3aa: CASRVRQGYEKLFF

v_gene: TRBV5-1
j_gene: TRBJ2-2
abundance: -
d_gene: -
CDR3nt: TGCGCCAGCAGCTTGTGGCAACCCGACACCGGGGAGCTGTTTTTT
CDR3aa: CASSLWQPDTGELFF

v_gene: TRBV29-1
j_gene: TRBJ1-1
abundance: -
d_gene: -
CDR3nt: TGCAGCGTTGTGGGGGCCAGTACTAGTGAAGCTTTCTTT
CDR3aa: CSVVGASTSEAFF

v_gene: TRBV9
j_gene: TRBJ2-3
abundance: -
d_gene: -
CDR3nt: TGTGCCAGCAGCGTAGTTAGCGGACTCACAGATACGCAGTATTTT
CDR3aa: CASSVVSGLTDTQYF

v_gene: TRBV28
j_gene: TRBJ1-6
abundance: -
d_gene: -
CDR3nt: TGTGCCAGCAGTTTATTGCCCAGGGAATGGGGTAATTCACCCCTCCACTTT
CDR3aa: CASSLLPREWGNSPLHF

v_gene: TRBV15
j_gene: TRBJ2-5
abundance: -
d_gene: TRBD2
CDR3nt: TGTGCCACCACCTCTACACTAGCGGGGGTTTTGGAGACCCAGTACTTC
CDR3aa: CATTSTLAGVLETQYF

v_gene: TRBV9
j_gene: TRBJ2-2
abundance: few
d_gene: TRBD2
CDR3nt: TGTGCCAGCAGCCCGAGCGGGGGGGCTTCGGTCGGGGAGCTGTTTTTT
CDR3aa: CASSPSGGASVGELFF

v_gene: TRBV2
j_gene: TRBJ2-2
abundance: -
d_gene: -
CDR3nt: TGTGCCAGCAGTGAGTACCGGGACTCCTTTTACACCGGGGAGCTGTTTTTT
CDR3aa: CASSEYRDSFYTGELFF

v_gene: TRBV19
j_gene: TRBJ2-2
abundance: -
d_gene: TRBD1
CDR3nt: TGTGCCAGTAGCTTACAGGGGGCGACTTCCGGGGAGCTGTTTTTT
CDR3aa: CASSLQGATSGELFF

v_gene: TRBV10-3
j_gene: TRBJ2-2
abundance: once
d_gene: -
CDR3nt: TGTGCCATCAACAGGGGAGGGAACACCGGGGAGCTGTTTTTT
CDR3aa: CAINRGGNTGELFF

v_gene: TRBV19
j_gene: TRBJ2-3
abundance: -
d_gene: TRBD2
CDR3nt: TGTGCCAGCGGTCGAGGAGCGGGGGCAGATACGCAGTATTTT
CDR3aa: CASGRGAGADTQYF

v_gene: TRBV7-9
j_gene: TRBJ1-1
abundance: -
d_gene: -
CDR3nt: TGTGCCAGCAGCTTAGCGTCCGGGCTCAGGGTGGAGACTGAAGCTTTCTTT
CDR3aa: CASSLASGLRVETEAFF

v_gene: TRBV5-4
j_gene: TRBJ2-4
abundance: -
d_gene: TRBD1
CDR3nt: TGTGCCAGCAGCTCCCCAGGGGGTATGGCCAAAAACATTCAGTACTTC
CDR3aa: CASSSPGGMAKNIQYF

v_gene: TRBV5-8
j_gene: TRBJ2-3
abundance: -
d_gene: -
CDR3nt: TGTGCCAGCAGCCACGGCCAGCCTAGACGGGATACGCAGTATTTT
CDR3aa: CASSHGQPRRDTQYF

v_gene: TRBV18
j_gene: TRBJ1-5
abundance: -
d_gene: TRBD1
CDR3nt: TGTGCCAGCTCACCAACGGGACAGGGAAGTCAGCCCCAGCATTTT
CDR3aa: CASSPTGQGSQPQHF

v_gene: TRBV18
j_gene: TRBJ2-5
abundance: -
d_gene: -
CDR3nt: TGTGCCAGCTCACCGGGGACACTCCCACAAGAGACCCAGTACTTC
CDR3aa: CASSPGTLPQETQYF

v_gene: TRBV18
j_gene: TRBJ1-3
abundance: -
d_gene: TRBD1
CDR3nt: TGCGCCAGCTCACCCGGGACAGTCGGCTCTGGAAACACCATATATTTT
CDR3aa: CASSPGTVGSGNTIYF